This is a list of T cell receptor beta chains from one sample in a study of spatial heterogeneity in lung cancer. TCRdb passed the 5' RACE reads through MiXCR, listing each CDR3 protein once. The sample has several thousand distinct CDR3 sequences; about 16% are singletons. The source material was normal lung tissue next to the tumor, sampled at surgery. The source is a male donor with early-stage non-small cell lung cancer. CDR3s include the opening cysteine and the closing phenylalanine or tryptophan. Fields, in order: clone size, J gene, D gene, V gene, CDR3 protein, CDR3 DNA. D genes are given only for firm matches. Clone size is shown for a subset of rows, as once, few, many or a class of expanded clone.

clone size: .
J gene: TRBJ2-1
D gene: .
V gene: TRBV7-8
CDR3 protein: CASSPTDWSSYNEQFF
CDR3 DNA: TGTGCCAGCAGCCCGACCGACTGGAGCTCCTACAATGAGCAGTTCTTC

clone size: medium-sized
J gene: TRBJ1-4
D gene: .
V gene: TRBV5-4
CDR3 protein: CASSKYGEANEKLFF
CDR3 DNA: TGTGCCAGCAGCAAATACGGAGAGGCTAATGAAAAACTGTTTTTT

clone size: .
J gene: TRBJ2-7
D gene: .
V gene: TRBV6-5
CDR3 protein: CASSLTGILSYEQYF
CDR3 DNA: TGTGCCAGCAGTCTCACAGGGATTCTCTCCTACGAGCAGTACTTC

clone size: many
J gene: TRBJ2-4
D gene: TRBD2
V gene: TRBV6-1
CDR3 protein: CASSEEPGGPKSAKNIQYF
CDR3 DNA: TGTGCCAGCAGTGAAGAGCCGGGAGGGCCGAAGTCGGCCAAAAACATTCAGTACTTC

clone size: few
J gene: TRBJ1-1
D gene: .
V gene: TRBV29-1
CDR3 protein: CSVGYRAGQAFF
CDR3 DNA: TGCAGCGTCGGGTACAGGGCGGGGCAGGCTTTCTTT

clone size: many
J gene: TRBJ1-3
D gene: .
V gene: TRBV30
CDR3 protein: CAWSGGSGNTIYF
CDR3 DNA: TGTGCCTGGAGTGGAGGCTCTGGAAACACCATATATTTT

clone size: few
J gene: TRBJ2-7
D gene: .
V gene: TRBV5-6
CDR3 protein: CASSLRDRPEYEQYF
CDR3 DNA: TGTGCCAGCAGCTTGCGCGACAGGCCAGAATACGAGCAGTACTTC

clone size: medium-sized
J gene: TRBJ1-2
D gene: TRBD1
V gene: TRBV29-1
CDR3 protein: CSALVGRGLGYTF
CDR3 DNA: TGCAGCGCCCTTGTCGGCAGGGGGCTTGGCTACACCTTC

clone size: .
J gene: TRBJ1-5
D gene: TRBD1
V gene: TRBV6-5
CDR3 protein: CASRTGMGNQPQHF
CDR3 DNA: TGTGCCAGCAGGACAGGGATGGGCAATCAGCCCCAGCATTTT

clone size: .
J gene: TRBJ2-3
D gene: .
V gene: TRBV20-1
CDR3 protein: CSASLDTAQYF
CDR3 DNA: TGCAGTGCGTCACTAGATACGGCACAGTATTTT

clone size: .
J gene: TRBJ1-2
D gene: .
V gene: TRBV29-1
CDR3 protein: CSVAVRPFYGYTF
CDR3 DNA: TGCAGCGTTGCCGTTAGGCCTTTCTATGGCTACACCTTC